The subject of this entry is one T cell receptor beta chain. Antigen: not known. Produced via immunoSEQ multiplex PCR; TCRdb's table is partial and in-frame only. There are under 1,100,000 clones in the sample; approximately 70% occur only once, and over 1.3% lies in the top ten. The entry originates in a study of shared clonotypes between healthy human individuals. General observations from the study: Shared clonotypes: about 5.3% naive CD4, around 3.4% naive CD8, about 2.5% memory CD4, 0.35% to 0.5% memory CD8.

The CDR3 length is 15 residues. Trimming stripped 0 bases from V and 8 bases from J, with 16 bases between. Germline CDR1 reads LNHNV; CDR2 reads YYDKDF (reference sequence). The receptor comes from a man aged 18 to 35 in good health. This chain links TRBV15 with TRBJ1-2, with a tentative D call TRBD1 (5 bases). The sequenced material came from memory CD4+ T cells sorted from blood. Subset denoted: CD45RA-negative fraction. This CDR3 is CATSRDTSLQGGYTF. The CDR3 nucleotides are TGTGCCACCAGCAGAGATACGTCCCTCCAGGGAGGCTACACCTTC.